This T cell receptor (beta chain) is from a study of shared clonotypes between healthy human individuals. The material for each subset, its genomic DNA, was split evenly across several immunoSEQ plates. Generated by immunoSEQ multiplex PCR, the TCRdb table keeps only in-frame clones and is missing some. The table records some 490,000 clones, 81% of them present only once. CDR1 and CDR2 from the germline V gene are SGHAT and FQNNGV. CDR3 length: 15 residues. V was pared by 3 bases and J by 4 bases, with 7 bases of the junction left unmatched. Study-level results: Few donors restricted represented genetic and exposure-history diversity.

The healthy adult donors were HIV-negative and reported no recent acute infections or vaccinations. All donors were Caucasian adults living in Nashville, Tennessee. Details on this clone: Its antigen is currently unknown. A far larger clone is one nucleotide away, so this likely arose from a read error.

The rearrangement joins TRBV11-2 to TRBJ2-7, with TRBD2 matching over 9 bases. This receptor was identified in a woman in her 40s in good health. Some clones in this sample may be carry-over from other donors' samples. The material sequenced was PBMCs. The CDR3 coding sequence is TGTGCCAGCAGCTTGGGACTAGCAGAAAATTACGAGCAGTACTTC. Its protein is CASSLGLAENYEQYF. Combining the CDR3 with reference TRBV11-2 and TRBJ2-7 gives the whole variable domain EAGVAQSPRYKIIEKRQSVAFWCNPISGHATLYWYQQILGQGPKLLIQFQNNGVVDDSQLPKDRFSAERLKGVDSTLKIQPAKLEDSAVYLCASSLGLAENYEQYFGPGTRLTVT.